Listed here are 25 T cell receptor beta chains from one sample, sequenced in a study of technical replicates of blood from a handful of donors. Assay: immunoSEQ multiplex PCR; the TCRdb copy retains only in-frame clones and omits some. The data hold 95,000 or so clones, with approximately 95% observed a single time. The sample taken for sequencing was T cells isolated from PBMCs. Receptors originate from a human donor in good health.

The chain joins TRBV5-6 to TRBJ2-1; 7 nucleotides agree with TRBD1. Germline V gene lookup returns CDR1 SGHDT and CDR2 YYEEEE. CDR3 size: 14 residues. Germline trimming cut 3 bases from V and 0 bases from J; bases unmatched to any gene: 0. CDR3 in DNA: TGTGCCAGCAGCTGGGACAGCTCCTACAATGAGCAGTTCTTC. Protein: CASSWDSSYNEQFF.

This clone was counted once. The chain couples TRBV19 to TRBJ2-3, with 8 bases aligning to TRBD2. The germline V gene has CDR1 LNHDA and CDR2 SQIVND (reference sequence). CDR3 size: 15 residues. Trimming removed 3 bases from V and 4 bases from J; junction bases left unmatched: 6. The CDR3 bases are TGTGCCAGTAGTATGGCGGGACTAGACCCAGATACGCAGTATTTT. It translates to CASSMAGLDPDTQYF.

V usage is TRBV18 and J usage is TRBJ2-3; 7 bases fit TRBD1. This CDR3 is 15 amino acids long. The V segment lost 10 bases and the J segment 2 bases; nucleotides outside the gene matches: 12. Germline CDR1 and CDR2: KGHSH and LQKENI. The CDR3 reads CATATGQISTDTQYF. CDR3 in DNA: TGTGCCACCGCGACGGGACAGATCTCCACAGATACGCAGTATTTT.

This clone has a single count. The V and J genes are TRBV5-1 and TRBJ2-1; 9 nucleotides align to TRBD2. Trimming took 0 bases from V and 6 from J; bases not matched to a gene: 1. Germline CDR1 reads SGHRS; CDR2 reads YFSETQ. The CDR3 sequence is 14 residues long. This CDR3 reads CASSLGAGGNEQFF. CDR3 DNA: TGCGCCAGCAGCTTGGGAGCGGGAGGCAATGAGCAGTTCTTC. Supplemented by reference TRBV5-1 and TRBJ2-1, the full variable domain reads KAGVTQTPRYLIKTRGQQVTLSCSPISGHRSVSWYQQTPGQGLQFLFEYFSETQRNKGNFPGRFSGRQFSNSRSEMNVSTLELGDSALYLCASSLGAGGNEQFFGPGTRLTVL.

The V call is TRBV28, the J call TRBJ2-7, with D possibly matching TRBD1 (5 bases). The CDR3 runs to 15 residues. The V end lost 4 bases, the J end lost 4 bases, and 17 bases lay between the germline ends. Germline V gene sequence: CDR1 MDHEN, CDR2 SYDVKM. This CDR3 is CASSWRQGVGYEQYF. CDR3 in DNA: TGTGCCAGCAGTTGGCGGCAGGGTGTGGGATACGAGCAGTACTTC.

The chain employs TRBV18 and TRBJ1-3; the match to TRBD1 covers 7 bases. The V segment lost 1 base and the J segment 0 bases; nucleotides outside the gene matches: 3. Germline loops: CDR1 KGHSH, CDR2 LQKENI. The CDR3 contains 16 residues. The CDR3 region is CASSPLGTASGNTIYF. Written as DNA, the CDR3 is TGTGCCAGCTCACCACTGGGGACAGCCTCTGGAAACACCATATATTTT.

The chain uses TRBV5-6 and TRBJ2-1; 10 bases are shared with TRBD2. The V gene end was trimmed by 1 base and the J gene end by 6 bases; junction bases not matched to a gene: 1. This CDR3 region has 14 residues. In germline, CDR1 is SGHDT, CDR2 YYEEEE. Here the CDR3 reads CASSLIAGGNEQFF. For the CDR3, the DNA is TGTGCCAGCAGCTTGATAGCGGGAGGCAATGAGCAGTTCTTC. Together with reference TRBV5-6 and TRBJ2-1, the CDR3 gives the full variable domain: DAGVTQSPTHLIKTRGQQVTLRCSPKSGHDTVSWYQQALGQGPQFIFQYYEEEERQRGNFPDRFSGHQFPNYSSELNVNALLLGDSALYLCASSLIAGGNEQFFGPGTRLTVL.

The J gene is TRBJ2-1, the V gene TRBV29-1, with TRBD2 matching over 12 bases. The germline CDR1 and CDR2 sequences are SQVTM and ANQGSEA. This CDR3 contains 15 residues. V shed 7 bases, J shed 4 bases, and the junction held 8 bases outside the gene matches. CDR3 sequence (DNA): TGCAGCGCCACACTAGCGGGAGGATCTTACAATGAGCAGTTCTTC. It specifies CSATLAGGSYNEQFF.

The genes are TRBV28 and TRBJ1-1; 9 bases are shared with TRBD1. Trimming at V came to 7 bases and at J to 6 bases, leaving 9 bases not matched to a gene. The CDR3 totals 14 residues. CDR1 and CDR2 from the germline V gene are MDHEN and SYDVKM. CDR3 residues: CASTRDRELPEAFF. CDR3 DNA: TGTGCCAGCACAAGGGACAGGGAGTTGCCTGAAGCTTTCTTT.

This clone was counted only a few times. The chain combines TRBV7-2 with TRBJ2-3; 9 nucleotides line up with TRBD2. V lost 2 bases to trimming and J lost 4 bases; unmatched junction nucleotides: 7. CDR1 and CDR2 from the germline V gene are SGHTA and FQGNSA. The CDR3 spans 16 residues. The CDR3 bases are TGTGCCAGCAGCTTACTGGCGGGAGGGCTGGCAGATACGCAGTATTTT. This encodes CASSLLAGGLADTQYF.

The V gene is TRBV4-1, the J gene TRBJ2-1, with D perhaps TRBD2 (5 bases). The CDR3 contains 15 residues. Trimming took 0 bases from V and 2 from J, leaving 8 bases between them. The germline V gene encodes CDR1 MGHRA and CDR2 YSYEKL. The CDR3 DNA reads as TGCGCCAGCAGCCAAGACACGGGAACCTACAATGAGCAGTTCTTC. This codes for CASSQDTGTYNEQFF.

The V gene is TRBV9, the J gene TRBJ2-5; the match to TRBD1 covers 10 bases. The CDR3 has 15 amino acids. The trim removed 4 bases at V and 0 bases at J, leaving 3 bases unmatched. The germline gives CDR1 SGDLS, CDR2 YYNGEE. Here the CDR3 reads CASSPGTGDQETQYF. CDR3 DNA: TGTGCCAGCAGCCCCGGGACAGGGGACCAAGAGACCCAGTACTTC.

The CDR3 reads CSAHRESEKLFF. The CDR3 bases are TGCAGCGCCCACAGGGAAAGTGAAAAACTGTTTTTT. The gene calls are TRBV29-1 and TRBJ1-4, with D tentatively TRBD1 (6 bases). Trimming stripped 7 bases from V and 7 bases from J, with 13 bases between. CDR1 and CDR2 (germline): SQVTM, ANQGSEA. This CDR3 contains 12 residues.

The rearrangement uses TRBV21-1 and TRBJ1-1; TRBD1, as called in the table, went unchecked against the DNA. TRBV21-1 is given as a pseudogene. This CDR3 has 15 amino acids. The CDR3 here is CASSKEGRVRTEAFF. The CDR3 DNA follows: TGTGCCAGCAGCAAAGAGGGCAGGGTACGCACTGAAGCTTTCTTT.

The chain combines TRBV30 with TRBJ2-7; 7 bases line up with TRBD1. The CDR3 is 14 amino acids. In germline, CDR1 is GTSNPN, CDR2 SVGIG (reference sequence). Trimming cost V 3 bases and J 3 bases; bases outside gene matches: 8. In DNA, the CDR3 is TGTGCCTGGAGCCCAGTGACAGGGTTCTACGAGCAGTACTTC. This codes for CAWSPVTGFYEQYF.

The chain couples TRBV5-8 to TRBJ2-1; 10 bases line up with TRBD2. From germline, CDR1 is SGHTS and CDR2 YDEGEE. This CDR3 has 16 amino acids. J was trimmed by 0 bases and V by 4 bases; bases with no gene match: 4. The CDR3 coding sequence is TGTGCCAGCAGCACGGGACTAGCGAGCTCCTACAATGAGCAGTTCTTC. Amino acids: CASSTGLASSYNEQFF.

The chain employs TRBV7-8 and TRBJ2-7; the D is unclear. The CDR3 has 16 amino acids. V was trimmed by 1 base and J by 3 bases, leaving 16 bases between them. Germline CDR1 and CDR2: SGHVS and FQNEAQ. The CDR3 coding sequence is TGTGCCAGCAGCTTAGACTCCTATCCTACAGTCTACGAGCAGTACTTC. It yields the protein CASSLDSYPTVYEQYF.

V gene TRBV12-5 combines with J gene TRBJ1-1, with a tentative D call TRBD1 (5 bases). Germline CDR1 and CDR2: LGHNT and FRNRAP. This CDR3 is built from 11 residues. V was cut by 6 bases and J by 5 bases, with 7 bases left in between. DNA for the CDR3: TGTGCTAGTGGGGAGGGGACTGAAGCTTTCTTT. It translates to CASGEGTEAFF.

This chain links TRBV9 with TRBJ2-1; D is ambiguous. V gave up 2 bases and J gave up 9 bases, with 15 bases separating them. CDR1 and CDR2 (germline): SGDLS, YYNGEE. The CDR3 runs to 14 residues. The CDR3 loop is CASSVNSSPGEQFF. The CDR3 coding sequence is TGTGCCAGCAGCGTGAACTCTAGTCCCGGTGAGCAGTTCTTC.

V and J are TRBV29-1 and TRBJ2-3; unclear D gene. CDR3 length: 13 amino acids. Trimming shortened V by 4 bases and J by 2 bases, and 10 bases separated the two germline ends. Germline V gene data show CDR1 as SQVTM and CDR2 as ANQGSEA. This CDR3 reads CSVGQSATDTQYF. The CDR3 DNA is TGCAGCGTTGGTCAGTCTGCCACAGATACGCAGTATTTT.

With regard to this clone: Other nucleotide sequences in the sample specify the same CDR3. The CDR3 DNA follows: TGCAGCGTCGGACAGGGGGCGGGTCAGCCCCAGCATTTT. Encoded protein: CSVGQGAGQPQHF. V usage is TRBV29-1 and J usage is TRBJ1-5; TRBD1 agrees at 11 bases. V lost 6 bases and J lost 6; bases outside the gene matches: 4. Germline CDR1 SQVTM, CDR2 ANQGSEA. The CDR3 contains 13 residues. Supplemented by reference TRBV29-1 and TRBJ1-5, the full variable domain reads SAVISQKPSRDICQRGTSLTIQCQVDSQVTMMFWYRQQPGQSLTLIATANQGSEATYESGFVIDKFPISRPNLTFSTLTVSNMSPEDSSIYLCSVGQGAGQPQHFGDGTRLSIL.

The chain couples TRBV30 to TRBJ2-1; 12 bases agree with TRBD2. This CDR3 comprises 17 residues. Germline CDR1 is GTSNPN and CDR2 is SVGIG (reference sequence). After removal of 3 bases from V and 2 bases from J, the junction contained 8 bases not matched to a gene. CDR3 protein: CAWSFSRTSGTYNEQFF. The DNA of the CDR3 is TGTGCCTGGAGCTTCTCCCGGACTAGCGGGACCTACAATGAGCAGTTCTTC.

The chain couples TRBV7-9 to TRBJ1-1, with TRBD1 as a possible D gene (5 bases). There are 16 residues in the CDR3. Trimming left V 5 bases short and J 6 bases short, with 22 bases between. Germline V gene sequence: CDR1 SEHNR, CDR2 FQNEAQ (reference sequence). CDR3 bases: TGTGCCAGCAGCCCAACTACAGGTACCCGTTACGCTGAAGCTTTCTTT. This encodes CASSPTTGTRYAEAFF. Using reference TRBV7-9 and TRBJ1-1 for the parts outside the CDR3, the full variable domain is DTGVSQNPRHKITKRGQNVTFRCDPISEHNRLYWYRQTLGQGPEFLTYFQNEAQLEKSRLLSDRFSAERPKGSFSTLEIQRTEQGDSAMYLCASSPTTGTRYAEAFFGQGTRLTVV.

CDR3 protein: CASSLYGHTEAFF. The DNA of the CDR3 is TGTGCCAGCAGCTTATATGGCCACACTGAAGCTTTCTTT. The chain couples TRBV11-2 to TRBJ1-1; D is ambiguous. Germline CDR1 reads SGHAT; CDR2 reads FQNNGV. The CDR3 is made up of 13 amino acids. Trimming removed 2 bases at V and 3 bases at J, with 7 bases between.

This clone was seen a single time. The gene calls are TRBV18 and TRBJ1-5, with a weak D call TRBD1 (5 bases). The germline V and J ends were trimmed by 3 bases and 6 bases, with 15 bases remaining between them. The CDR3 covers 15 residues. Germline loops: CDR1 KGHSH, CDR2 LQKENI. The CDR3 sequence is CASSPSGGLGQPQHF. The CDR3 DNA reads as TGTGCCAGCTCACCCTCGGGGGGTTTGGGTCAGCCCCAGCATTTT.